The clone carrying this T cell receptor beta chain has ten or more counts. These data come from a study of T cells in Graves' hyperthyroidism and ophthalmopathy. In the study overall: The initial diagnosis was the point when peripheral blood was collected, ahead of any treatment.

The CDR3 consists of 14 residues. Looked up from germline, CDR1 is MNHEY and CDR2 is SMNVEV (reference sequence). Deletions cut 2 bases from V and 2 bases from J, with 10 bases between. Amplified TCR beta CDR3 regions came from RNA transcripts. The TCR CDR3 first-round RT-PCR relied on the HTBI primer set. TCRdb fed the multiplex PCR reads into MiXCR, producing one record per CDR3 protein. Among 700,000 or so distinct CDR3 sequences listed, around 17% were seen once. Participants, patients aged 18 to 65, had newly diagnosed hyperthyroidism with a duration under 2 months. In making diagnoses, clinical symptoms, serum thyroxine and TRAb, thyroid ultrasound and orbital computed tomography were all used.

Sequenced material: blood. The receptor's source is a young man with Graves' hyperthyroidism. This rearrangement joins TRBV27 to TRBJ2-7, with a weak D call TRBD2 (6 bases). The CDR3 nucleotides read TGTGCCAGCAGTTTAGGCGGGATCACCTACGAGCAGTACTTC. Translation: CASSLGGITYEQYF.